What follows are 6 T cell receptor beta chains derived from one specimen sequenced in a study of T cell clonality in common variable immunodeficiency. The study, taken as a whole, reports: Reportedly, TCR beta sequences from common variable immunodeficiency showed fewer deletions and N-nucleotide insertions.

Profiling relied on immunoSEQ multiplex PCR, and the TCRdb table lists in-frame clones only, not all of them. In total the sample includes fewer than 13,000 clones, none of them seen once. No antigen has been assigned to these receptors. Source material: peripheral blood mononuclear cells. These receptor sequences come from a human donor with common variable immunodeficiency.

In this sample, this clone turned up a few times. The read falls 3 residues short of the CDR3 end, and the missing part is taken from the germline J gene. The chain uses TRBV7-6 and TRBJ2-1, with TRBD2 matching over 13 bases. The germline V gene has CDR1 SGHVS and CDR2 FNYEAQ. This CDR3 is 16 amino acids long. Germline trimming cut 4 bases from V and 7 bases from J; bases unmatched to any gene: 7. CDR3 DNA, as far as it was read: TGTGCCAGCAGCTCTCACGGGACTAGCGGGACAAATGAG. It specifies CASSSHGTSGTNE. The entire CDR3 reads CASSSHGTSGTNEQFF. The whole variable domain, filled in from reference TRBV7-6 and TRBJ2-1, reads GAGVSQSPRYKVTKRGQDVALRCDPISGHVSLYWYRQALGQGPEFLTYFNYEAQQDKSGLPNDRFSAERPEGSISTLTIQRTEQRDSAMYRCASSSHGTSGTNEQFFGPGTRLTVL.

About this clone: The sequenced fragment ends 3 residues before the CDR3 boundary, so the rest is inferred from the germline J gene. V usage is TRBV5-1 and J usage is TRBJ2-5; tentatively, D is TRBD1 (6 bases). The CDR3 consists of 14 residues. From germline, CDR1 is SGHRS and CDR2 YFSETQ. V was shortened by 0 bases and J by 2 bases, with 8 bases between the two germline ends. Partial CDR3 DNA: TGCGCCAGCAGCTTGGCTCAGGGGCAAGAGACC. Amino acids: CASSLAQGQET. The whole CDR3 sequence reads CASSLAQGQETQYF.

Turning to this clone: The read ends 3 residues shy of where the CDR3 ends; the end is completed using the germline J gene. This sequence joins TRBV6-2 or TRBV6-3 and TRBJ2-5; D remains ambiguous. Germline-derived CDR1 and CDR2 are MNHEY and SVGEGT. Trimming removed 2 bases at V and 7 bases at J, with 11 bases between. This CDR3 has 13 amino acids. CDR3 sequence reads: CASSYARLGTQYF. The covered CDR3 bases are TGTGCCAGCAGTTACGCTAGGCTTGGGACC.

This clone has just a few counts. Coverage ceases 3 residues before the CDR3 finishes, and the germline J gene fills in the end. V is TRBV2 and J is TRBJ2-1; the D is unclear. The CDR3 loop spans 11 amino acids. Germline V gives CDR1 SNHLY, CDR2 FYNNEI. Trimming took off 8 bases at V and 8 bases at J, with 10 bases between the two ends. CDR3 in amino acids: CASSYFHEQFF. The DNA read from the CDR3 is TGTGCCAGCTCTTATTTCCATGAG.

The table lists this clone with a few counts. Here the CDR3 reads CASSLGSDRGDYGYTF. The sequenced CDR3 bases are TGTGCCAGCAGCTTAGGGTCGGACAGGGGGGACTATGGC. The chain couples TRBV7-6 to TRBJ1-2; 10 nucleotides agree with TRBD1. The read stops 3 residues short of the end of the CDR3; the missing end is completed from the germline J gene. V gave up 1 base and J gave up 3 bases; unmatched junction bases: 5. Germline V gene data show CDR1 as SGHVS and CDR2 as FNYEAQ. CDR3 length equals 16 residues.

About this clone itself: The sequenced fragment ends 3 residues before the CDR3 boundary, so the rest is inferred from the germline J gene. This sequence joins TRBV7-2 and TRBJ1-5, with a weak D call TRBD1 (6 bases). The V end was cut by 1 base, the J end by 6 bases, with 7 bases between. This CDR3 is built from 13 residues. Germline V gene sequence: CDR1 SGHTA, CDR2 FQGNSA. The part of the CDR3 DNA that was read is TGTGCCAGCAGCTTAGGAGGGGGTCAGCCC. Translation: CASSLGGGQP. The complete CDR3 reads CASSLGGGQPQHF.